Sequencing of this T cell receptor beta chain was carried out in a study of T cell responses to AZD1222 COVID-19 vaccine. The study, taken as a whole, reports: Repertoire collection took place solely once the T cell response had peaked. Nearly half of spike-specific TCRs reportedly target variant regions that are unmutated in the B.1.351 and B.1.1.7 variants. The sample set comprised mostly white British donors with more females, and clonal diversity was possibly underestimated.

This CDR3 spans 15 amino acids. The V segment lost 2 bases and the J segment 2 bases; nucleotides outside the gene matches: 6. Germline V gene lookup returns CDR1 SGHNT and CDR2 YYREEE (reference sequence). The assay was immunoSEQ multiplex PCR, and TCRdb's table has in-frame clones only and misses some. The sample holds about 120,000 clones; approximately 94% are singletons and the top ten take roughly 3.1%. Note on this clone: Its antigen is not identified.

This chain uses TRBV5-4 with TRBJ1-2; 7 nucleotides line up with TRBD1. The starting material was peripheral blood, obtained 28 days after the second AZD1222 dose. This sequence was found in an adult who received the AZD1222 COVID-19 vaccine. CDR3 sequence: CASSFDRDPNYGYTF. CDR3 DNA sequence: TGTGCCAGCAGCTTCGACAGGGACCCGAACTATGGCTACACCTTC.